In its sample, the clone carrying this T cell receptor beta chain was seen many times. Its antigen is unidentified. These data come from a study of regulatory T cells in long-lasting Graves disease. General observations from the study: Relative to new patients (roughly 900), persistent patients exhibited greater sharing of public clonotypes (around 2,800).

The authors built TCR beta libraries using iRepertoire HTBI primers and Arm-PCR of CDR3 regions. TCRdb re-called the multiplex PCR reads through MiXCR, storing one row per CDR3 protein. The top ten clones hold 10% of a sample with some 500,000 distinct CDR3 sequences, roughly 13% of them seen once. The time point: newly diagnosed GD, antithyroid drugs for less than 3 months. PBMC-extracted RNA yielded the TCR library. Germline CDR1 MNHEY, CDR2 SMNVEV (reference sequence). The J segment lost 4 bases and the V segment lost 3 bases, leaving 5 bases of the junction unmatched. The CDR3 covers 15 residues. These data also featured in a second study, about T cells in Graves' hyperthyroidism and ophthalmopathy.

Sequences were derived from peripheral blood mononuclear cells (PBMCs), sampled at new diagnosis, from a patient treated with antithyroid drugs. The TCR was taken from a man younger than 45 with Graves disease. The chain carries TRBV27 and TRBJ2-1; 8 nucleotides match TRBD2. The CDR3 region has the DNA TGTGCCAGCAGTTTGGCAGCTAGCGGGTACAATGAGCAGTTCTTC. Translating gives CASSLAASGYNEQFF.